A selection of T cell receptor beta chains follows, all from one sample in a study of CD8+ T cells in alopecia areata. The assay was immunoSEQ multiplex PCR, and TCRdb's table has in-frame clones only and misses some. Of about 140,000 clones in the sample, around 87% were seen once. The sample here was CD8+ T cells sorted from blood, taken at week 4, from a patient treated with tofacitinib. The receptors stem from a human donor with alopecia areata. The CDR3 runs from the conserved cysteine through the conserved F or W. The order of the fields is V gene, clone size, J gene, D gene, CDR3 DNA, CDR3 protein. A D gene is named only where the DNA matches it firmly. Clone size, where shown, is once, few, many, or a class for clones that have expanded.

TRBV5-4	NA	TRBJ2-7	TRBD2	TGTGCCAGCAGCTGGGGGACTAGCGGGAGCAACGAGCAGTACTTC	CASSWGTSGSNEQYF
TRBV9	NA	TRBJ1-1	NA	TGTGCCAGCAGCGTAGGTGTCATGAACACTGAAGCTTTCTTT	CASSVGVMNTEAFF
TRBV27	NA	TRBJ1-2	NA	TGTGCCAGCAGTTTCTCCGACAGTAGTGGCTACACCTTC	CASSFSDSSGYTF
TRBV19	NA	TRBJ2-5	NA	TGTGCCAGTAGTGCAGAGACATTCGTGGAGACCCAGTACTTC	CASSAETFVETQYF
TRBV29-1	NA	TRBJ2-2	NA	TGCAGCGTTTTTCAGAACACCGGGGAGCTGTTTTTT	CSVFQNTGELFF
TRBV2	NA	TRBJ2-7	NA	TGTGCCAGCAGGGGACCTTCTCTCTACGAGCAGTACTTC	CASRGPSLYEQYF
TRBV2	NA	TRBJ2-7	NA	TGTGCCAGCAGTTCAGCGAACCCCCCCGAGCAGTACTTC	CASSSANPPEQYF
TRBV4-1	NA	TRBJ2-6	NA	TGCGCCAGCAGCCAAGGCGGGACTTTGGGGGCCAACGTCCTGACTTTC	CASSQGGTLGANVLTF
TRBV25-1	NA	TRBJ2-1	NA	TGTGCCAGCAGTAGCCGGGACTCACCCAATGAGCAGTTCTTC	CASSSRDSPNEQFF
TRBV29-1	few	TRBJ2-7	TRBD2	TGCAGCGCCGCACTAGCGGGGGGCTACGAGCAGTACTTC	CSAALAGGYEQYF
TRBV13	NA	TRBJ1-6	NA	TGTGCCAGCAGCTTAGGGGGGGACGGAGAAATTAATTCACCCCTCCACTTT	CASSLGGDGEINSPLHF
TRBV9	NA	TRBJ2-7	NA	TGTGCCAGCAGCGTAGTTGGGGACCACTCCTACGAGCAGTACTTC	CASSVVGDHSYEQYF
TRBV9	NA	TRBJ2-3	NA	TGTGCCAGCAGCGTAGACGGGGCAGGTACAGATACGCAGTATTTT	CASSVDGAGTDTQYF
TRBV27	NA	TRBJ2-3	TRBD2	TGTGCCAGCAGTTCCCCTAGCGGGGCCCACACAGATACGCAGTATTTT	CASSSPSGAHTDTQYF
TRBV6-5	NA	TRBJ2-2	NA	TGTGCCAGCAGTGAAGGCGGGGACACCGGGGAGCTGTTTTTT	CASSEGGDTGELFF
TRBV6-6	NA	TRBJ2-1	NA	TGTGCCAGCGTGAGGGGCAATGAGCAGTTCTTC	CASVRGNEQFF
TRBV23-1	NA	TRBJ2-7	NA	TGCGCCAGCAGTCAATTTTTGAAGCCAGATCAATACGAGCAGTACTTC	CASSQFLKPDQYEQYF
TRBV6-5	NA	TRBJ2-3	NA	TGTGCCAGCAGTTACCTGGGACGGTCCACAGATACGCAGTATTTT	CASSYLGRSTDTQYF
TRBV9	NA	TRBJ2-3	NA	TGTGCCAGCAGCGGGGATACGCAGTATTTT	CASSGDTQYF
TRBV4-1	NA	TRBJ2-7	TRBD1	TGCGCCAGCAGCCAAGAAGGCCCAACAACGGGACAGGGGTTCTACGAGCAGTACTTC	CASSQEGPTTGQGFYEQYF
TRBV2	NA	TRBJ2-1	NA	TGTGCCCGACTGAACCCAGGGAGGAGGGATGAGCAGTTCTTC	CARLNPGRRDEQFF
TRBV14	NA	TRBJ2-7	NA	TGTGCCAGCAGCCAAATGGAAGTTTCCTACGAGCAGTACTTC	CASSQMEVSYEQYF
TRBV19	NA	TRBJ1-1	NA	TGTGCCAGTGGTGACACTGAAGCTTTCTTT	CASGDTEAFF
TRBV4-1	NA	TRBJ2-7	NA	TGCGCCAGCAGTGGCAACTCCTACGAGCAGTACTTC	CASSGNSYEQYF
TRBV9	once	TRBJ2-7	TRBD1	TGTGCCAGCAGCTATTCCGGGACAGGCCCCTACGAGCAGTACTTC	CASSYSGTGPYEQYF
TRBV30	NA	TRBJ2-1	NA	TGTGCCTGGAGTCGGAGTCTGAAAATCCGGGACGACTCCTACAATGAGCAGTTCTTC	CAWSRSLKIRDDSYNEQFF
TRBV6-4	NA	TRBJ2-1	TRBD1	TGTGCCAGCAGCGAAGGGACAGGGGGGCCGAATGAGCAGTTCTTC	CASSEGTGGPNEQFF
TRBV9	NA	TRBJ1-1	NA	TGTGCCAGCAGCGTCAGGGATGGGGGTGAAGCTTTCTTT	CASSVRDGGEAFF
TRBV7-6	NA	TRBJ2-3	TRBD2	TGTGCCAGCAGCCACGACTCGGGGGACTACCACCCAGATACGCAGTATTTT	CASSHDSGDYHPDTQYF
TRBV9	NA	TRBJ2-3	NA	TGTGCCAGCAGCTATAGCGAGGATACGCAGTATTTT	CASSYSEDTQYF
TRBV12-5	NA	TRBJ2-2	TRBD1	TGTGCTAGTGGTTCCGGACAGGGGAACACCGGGGAGCTGTTTTTT	CASGSGQGNTGELFF
TRBV7-8	once	TRBJ2-7	NA	TGTGCCAGCAGCACCCACAGGAGCTCCTACGAGCAGTACTTC	CASSTHRSSYEQYF
TRBV9	NA	TRBJ2-3	NA	TGTGCCAGCAGCTTCAGCCCGGCGGGGCACACAGATACGCAGTATTTT	CASSFSPAGHTDTQYF
TRBV7-8	NA	TRBJ2-5	TRBD2	TGTGCCAGCAGCAGGACCCCGGGAGGAGAGACCCAGTACTTC	CASSRTPGGETQYF
TRBV27	NA	TRBJ2-7	NA	TGTGCCAGCAGAGGGGCCAGCTCCTACGAGCAGTACTTC	CASRGASSYEQYF
TRBV5-4	NA	TRBJ2-1	NA	TGTGCCTTCAGGGGGGCGTATGACAATGAGCAGTTCTTC	CAFRGAYDNEQFF
TRBV9	NA	TRBJ2-7	NA	TGTGCCAGCAGCGTAGAGGGTGGGTCAGGGGCCTACGAGCAGTACTTC	CASSVEGGSGAYEQYF